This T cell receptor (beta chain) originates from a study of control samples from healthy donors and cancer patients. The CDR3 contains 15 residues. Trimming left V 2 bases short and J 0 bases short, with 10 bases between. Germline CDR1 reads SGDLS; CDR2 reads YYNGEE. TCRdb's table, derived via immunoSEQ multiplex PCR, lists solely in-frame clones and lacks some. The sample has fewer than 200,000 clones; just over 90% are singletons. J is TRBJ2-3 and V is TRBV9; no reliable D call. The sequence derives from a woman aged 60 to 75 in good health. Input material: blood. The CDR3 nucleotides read TGTGCCAGCAGCGTCAGGTTTGCGAGCACAGATACGCAGTATTTT. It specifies CASSVRFASTDTQYF.